Reported below is one TCR beta chain. V lost 4 bases to trimming and J lost 2 bases, with 15 bases between them. Germline values: CDR1 MDHEN, CDR2 SYDVKM. This CDR3 is 16 amino acids long. In the authors' workflow: Reference gene primer amplification gave estimated nucleated cell counts. Assay used: immunoSEQ multiplex PCR; TCRdb lists only in-frame clones, some missing. D and trimming come from the DNA, and the V and J calls and clone size come from that table. This sample carries more than 150,000 clones, 80% of them seen once, and the ten largest clones take about 0.58%. These data originate in a study of blood T cell repertoires in COVID-19. Turning to the study itself: Spain, Italy and the United States supplied samples that represented acute and convalescent COVID-19. T cells, B-cell-depleted T cells, or PBMCs supplied cDNA or gDNA.

The sequenced sample was peripheral blood. The source of this sequence is a man in his 60s with acute or convalescent COVID-19. The chain combines TRBV28 with TRBJ2-4; D unclear. DNA for the CDR3: TGTGCCAGCAGTTATTTAAGCAGGTTAACCAAAAACATTCAGTACTTC. It yields the protein CASSYLSRLTKNIQYF.